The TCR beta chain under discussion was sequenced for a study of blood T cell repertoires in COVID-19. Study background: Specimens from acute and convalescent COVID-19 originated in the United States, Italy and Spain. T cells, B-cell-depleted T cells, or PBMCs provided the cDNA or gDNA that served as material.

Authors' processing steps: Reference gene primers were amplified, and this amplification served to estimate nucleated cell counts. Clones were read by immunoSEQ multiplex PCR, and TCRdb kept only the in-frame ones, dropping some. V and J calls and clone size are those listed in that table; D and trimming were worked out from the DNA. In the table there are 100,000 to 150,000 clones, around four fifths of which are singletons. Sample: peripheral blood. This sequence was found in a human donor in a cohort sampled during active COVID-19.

CDR3 protein: CASSLRGGNQPQHF. The CDR3 nucleotides are TGTGCCAGCAGCTTGCGGGGGGGGAATCAGCCCCAGCATTTT. This sequence joins TRBV7-2 and TRBJ1-5, with a possible D match to TRBD1 (5 bases). Germline V gene data show CDR1 as SGHTA and CDR2 as FQGNSA. The CDR3 length is 14 residues. V was clipped by 3 bases and J by 4 bases, with 10 bases between them.